This T cell receptor beta chain was identified during a study of lymphopenia after photon versus proton radiotherapy. Overall study results and limits: Survival link was tested only in deceased patients; proton benefit remains a possibility. Relative stability marked proton patients; photon patients lost diversity and naive cells. After lymphocyte nadir, photon-treated repertoires showed oligoclonal expansion, especially CD8+ Temra. Post-nadir TCR diversity decline inversely tracked overall survival among those who died.

In regard to this clone: Antigen specificity is unknown.

Profiled with immunoSEQ multiplex PCR; TCRdb holds only in-frame clones, not every one. Among 150,000 to 200,000 clones listed, about 85% were seen once. CDR1 SGHRS and CDR2 YFSETQ come from the germline V gene. V gave up 5 bases and J gave up 2 bases, with 13 bases separating them. The CDR3 consists of 14 residues. The V and J genes are TRBV5-1 and TRBJ1-1; D unresolved. This sample comprised peripheral blood, obtained from a patient treated with photon-based radiotherapy. The receptor was isolated from a man aged 45 to 65 with gastric cancer. The CDR3, as DNA: TGCGCCAGCAGAGGCGGGCAGGTTAACACTGAAGCTTTCTTT. Its translation is CASRGGQVNTEAFF.